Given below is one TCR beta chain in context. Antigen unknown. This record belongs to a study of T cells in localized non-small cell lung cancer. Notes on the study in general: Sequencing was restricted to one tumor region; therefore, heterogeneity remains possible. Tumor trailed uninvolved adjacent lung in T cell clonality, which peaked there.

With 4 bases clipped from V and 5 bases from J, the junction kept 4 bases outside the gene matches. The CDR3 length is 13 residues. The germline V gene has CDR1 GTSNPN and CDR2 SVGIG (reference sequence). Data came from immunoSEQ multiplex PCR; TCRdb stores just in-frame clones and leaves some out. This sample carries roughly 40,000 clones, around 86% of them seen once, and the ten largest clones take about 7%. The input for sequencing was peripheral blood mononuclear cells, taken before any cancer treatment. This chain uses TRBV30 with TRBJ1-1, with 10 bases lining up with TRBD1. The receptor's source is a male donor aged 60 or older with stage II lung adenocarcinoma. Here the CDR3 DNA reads TGTGCCTGGAAGGACAGGGGGAGGACTGAAGCTTTCTTT. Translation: CAWKDRGRTEAFF.